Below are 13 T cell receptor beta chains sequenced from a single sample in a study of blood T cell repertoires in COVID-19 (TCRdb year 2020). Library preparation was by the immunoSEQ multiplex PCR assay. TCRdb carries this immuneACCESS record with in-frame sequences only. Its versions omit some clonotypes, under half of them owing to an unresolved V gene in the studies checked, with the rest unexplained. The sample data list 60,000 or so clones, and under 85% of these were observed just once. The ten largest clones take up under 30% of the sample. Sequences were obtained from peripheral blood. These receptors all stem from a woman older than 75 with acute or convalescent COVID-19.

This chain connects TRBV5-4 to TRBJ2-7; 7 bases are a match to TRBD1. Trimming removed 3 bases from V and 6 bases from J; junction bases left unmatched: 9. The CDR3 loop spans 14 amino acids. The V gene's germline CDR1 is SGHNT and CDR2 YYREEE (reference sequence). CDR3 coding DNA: TGTGCCAGCAGCTCACGGACAGGACGATCCGAGCAGTACTTC. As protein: CASSSRTGRSEQYF.

The CDR3 DNA reads TGCGCCAGCAGCAAGGACGGGAGCTTCCCGAACACTGAAGCTTTCTTT. Its translation: CASSKDGSFPNTEAFF. The chain employs TRBV5-1 and TRBJ1-1; unclear D gene. From germline, CDR1 is SGHRS and CDR2 YFSETQ. The length of the CDR3 is 16 residues. Trimming took off 4 bases at V and 1 base at J, with 17 bases between the two ends.

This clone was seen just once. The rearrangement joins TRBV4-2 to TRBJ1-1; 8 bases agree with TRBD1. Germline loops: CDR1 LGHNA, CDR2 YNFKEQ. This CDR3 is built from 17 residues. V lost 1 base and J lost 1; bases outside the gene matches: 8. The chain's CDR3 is CASSQAPGGRWNTEAFF. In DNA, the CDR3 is TGTGCCAGCAGCCAAGCCCCAGGGGGCAGGTGGAACACTGAAGCTTTCTTT.

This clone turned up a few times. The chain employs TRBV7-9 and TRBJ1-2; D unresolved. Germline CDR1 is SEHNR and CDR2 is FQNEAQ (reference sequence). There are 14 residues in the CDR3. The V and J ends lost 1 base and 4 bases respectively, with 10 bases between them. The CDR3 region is CASSLEQPSYGYTF. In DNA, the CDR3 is TGTGCCAGCAGCTTAGAACAGCCTTCCTATGGCTACACCTTC.

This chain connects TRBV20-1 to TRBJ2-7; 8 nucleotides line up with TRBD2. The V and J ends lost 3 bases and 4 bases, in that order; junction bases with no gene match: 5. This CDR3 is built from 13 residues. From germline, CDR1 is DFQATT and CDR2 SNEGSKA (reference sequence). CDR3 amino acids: CSASIAGFYEQYF. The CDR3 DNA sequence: TGCAGTGCTAGTATAGCGGGATTTTACGAGCAGTACTTC.

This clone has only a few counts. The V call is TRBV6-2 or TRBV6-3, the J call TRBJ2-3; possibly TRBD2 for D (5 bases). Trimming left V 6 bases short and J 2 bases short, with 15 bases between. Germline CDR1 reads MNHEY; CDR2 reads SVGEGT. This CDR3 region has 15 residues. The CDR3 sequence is CASSPWTEITDTQYF. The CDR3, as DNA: TGTGCCAGCAGCCCTTGGACTGAAATCACAGATACGCAGTATTTT.

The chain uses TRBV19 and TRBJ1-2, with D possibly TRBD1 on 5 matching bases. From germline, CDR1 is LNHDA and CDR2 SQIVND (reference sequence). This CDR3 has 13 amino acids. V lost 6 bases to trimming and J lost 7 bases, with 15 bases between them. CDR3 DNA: TGTGCCAGTAGCACGCGGGGGAGCGGTGGCTACACCTTC. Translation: CASSTRGSGGYTF.

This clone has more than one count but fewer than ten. As DNA, the CDR3 is TGTGCCACCAGTGATTTTTCGGGACACTACACCGGGGAGCTGTTTTTT. It specifies CATSDFSGHYTGELFF. The chain combines TRBV24-1 with TRBJ2-2; a possible D gene is TRBD1 (6 bases). The CDR3 loop spans 16 amino acids. V lost 1 base, J lost 3 bases, and 11 bases lay in between. The germline gives CDR1 KGHDR, CDR2 SFDVKD.

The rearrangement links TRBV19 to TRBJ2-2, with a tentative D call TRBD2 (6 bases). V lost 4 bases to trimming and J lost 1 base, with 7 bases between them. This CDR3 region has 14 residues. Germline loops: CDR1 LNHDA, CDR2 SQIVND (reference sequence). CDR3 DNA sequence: TGTGCCAGTAGTAGTAGCGGGAACACCGGGGAGCTGTTTTTT. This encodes CASSSSGNTGELFF.

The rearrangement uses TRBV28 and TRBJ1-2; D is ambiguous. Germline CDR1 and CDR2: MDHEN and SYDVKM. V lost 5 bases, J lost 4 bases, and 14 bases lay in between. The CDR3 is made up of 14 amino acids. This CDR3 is CASSPNLEIYGYTF. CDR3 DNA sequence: TGTGCCAGCAGTCCGAACCTTGAGATCTATGGCTACACCTTC.

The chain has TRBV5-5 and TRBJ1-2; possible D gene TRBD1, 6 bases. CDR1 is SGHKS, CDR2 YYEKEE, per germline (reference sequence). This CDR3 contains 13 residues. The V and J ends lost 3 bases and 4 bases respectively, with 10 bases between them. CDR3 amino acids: CASSSDSGYGYTF. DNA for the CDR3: TGTGCCAGCAGCTCGGACAGTGGCTATGGCTACACCTTC.

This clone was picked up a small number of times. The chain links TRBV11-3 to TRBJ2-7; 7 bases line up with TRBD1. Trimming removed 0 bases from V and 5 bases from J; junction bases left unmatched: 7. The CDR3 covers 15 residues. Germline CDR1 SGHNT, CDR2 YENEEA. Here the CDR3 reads CASSLEGGQGDEQYF. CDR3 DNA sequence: TGTGCCAGCAGCTTAGAAGGTGGGCAGGGGGACGAGCAGTACTTC. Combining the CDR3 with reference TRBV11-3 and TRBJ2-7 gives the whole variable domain EAGVVQSPRYKIIEKKQPVAFWCNPISGHNTLYWYLQNLGQGPELLIRYENEEAVDDSQLPKDRFSAERLKGVDSTLKIQPAELGDSAVYLCASSLEGGQGDEQYFGPGTRLTVT.

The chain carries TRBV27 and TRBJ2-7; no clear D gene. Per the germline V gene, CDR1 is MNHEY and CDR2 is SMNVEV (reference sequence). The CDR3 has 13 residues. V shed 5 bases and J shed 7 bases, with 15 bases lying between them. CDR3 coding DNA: TGTGCCAGCAGTCGCGGCAGCCCTGGGGAGCAGTACTTC. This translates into CASSRGSPGEQYF.